The entry below gives a single T cell receptor (beta chain) sequence along with its context. Its antigen remains unknown. This sample was included in a study of Ad26.COV2.S vaccination and SARS-CoV-2 variants. For the study at large: The Ad26.COV2.S arm of the COV1001 trial was where the donor was placed. Regarding the study as a whole: Higher spike-specific TCR breadth was found in vaccine recipients than in placebo recipients. After vaccination, reports described spike-specific CD8+ and CD4+ T cell responses as showing substantial breadth.

V dropped 2 bases and J dropped 4; count of bases not matched to a gene: 6. The CDR3 consists of 15 residues. The V gene's germline CDR1 is KGHSH and CDR2 LQKENI. The treatment here: about 20 received Ad26.COV2.S at low or high dose, single or two shots; several received placebo; per-sample allocation not given. On day 63 after the first injection, vaccine and placebo recipients gave samples. Clones were sequenced by immunoSEQ multiplex PCR, and TCRdb holds only the in-frame ones, with some missing. This sample yields around 380,000 clones, of which around nine tenths are seen a single time; 3% to 3.5% belongs to the top ten.

The chain combines TRBV18 with TRBJ1-1; 8 positions agree with TRBD1. The material was peripheral blood, obtained in a trial of Ad26.COV2.S vaccine versus placebo. The receptor was isolated from a person between 18 and 65 years old who received the Ad26.COV2.S COVID-19 vaccine or a placebo. The DNA for the CDR3 is TGTGCCAGCTCACCAGGGCAGGGGGCGGTCACTGAAGCTTTCTTT. It codes for CASSPGQGAVTEAFF.